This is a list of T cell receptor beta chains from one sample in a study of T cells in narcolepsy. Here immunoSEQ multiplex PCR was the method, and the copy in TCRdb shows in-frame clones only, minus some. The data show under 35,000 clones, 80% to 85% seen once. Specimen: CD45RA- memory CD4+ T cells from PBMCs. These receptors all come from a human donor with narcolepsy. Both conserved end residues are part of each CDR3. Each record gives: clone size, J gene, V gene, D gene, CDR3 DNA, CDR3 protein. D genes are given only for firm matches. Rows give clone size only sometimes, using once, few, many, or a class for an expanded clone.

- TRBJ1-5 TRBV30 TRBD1 TGTGCCTGGAGTGGAGGGACAGGGCCTCAGCCCCAGCATTTT CAWSGGTGPQPQHF
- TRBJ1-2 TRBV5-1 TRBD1 TGCGCCAGCACGGATACAGGGGCGGGGGGCTACACCTTC CASTDTGAGGYTF
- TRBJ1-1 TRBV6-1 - TGTGCCAGCAGCCCTGGGGGGCCTAAGCGAGCTTTCTTT CASSPGGPKRAFF
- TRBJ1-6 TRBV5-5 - TGTGCCAGCAGCTTGGTCGGCGGGACATCTAATTCACCCCTCCACTTT CASSLVGGTSNSPLHF
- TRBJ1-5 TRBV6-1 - TGTGCCAGCAGTGAGAAGAGGACCGGAGTGAAAGGTCAGCCCCAGCATTTT CASSEKRTGVKGQPQHF
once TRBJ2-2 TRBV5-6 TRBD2 TGTGCCAGCAGCTCGCCGGGACTAGATTCGGCCGGGGAGCTGTTTTTT CASSSPGLDSAGELFF
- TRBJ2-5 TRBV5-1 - TGCGCCAGCAGCCCGGGTCAGGACTACCAAGAGACCCAGTACTTC CASSPGQDYQETQYF
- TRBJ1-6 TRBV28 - TGTGCCAGCACGACCCCAGGGTATGGTTTGTCACCCCTCCACTTT CASTTPGYGLSPLHF
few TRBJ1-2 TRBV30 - TGTGCCTGGAGTGTTAAAACCGCCTATGGCTACACCTTC CAWSVKTAYGYTF
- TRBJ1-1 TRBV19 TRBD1 TGTGCCAGTGCCCTCGACAGGGACACTGAAGCTTTCTTT CASALDRDTEAFF
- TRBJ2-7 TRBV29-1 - TGCAGCGTTGAAAGCCGGGGGTCCTACGAGCAGTACTTC CSVESRGSYEQYF
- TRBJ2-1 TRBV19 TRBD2 TGTGCCAGTAGTACGACCCCAGGGGGACCTAGCGGGAGTTCCTACAATGAGCAGTTCTTC CASSTTPGGPSGSSYNEQFF
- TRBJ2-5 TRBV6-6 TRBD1 TGTGCCAGCAGCGGAGCCCTGGGACAGGGGACCCAGTACTTC CASSGALGQGTQYF
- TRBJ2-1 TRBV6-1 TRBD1 TGTGCCAGTACCCCGGGACAGGGTTACAATGAGCAGTTCTTC CASTPGQGYNEQFF
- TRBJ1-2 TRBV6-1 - TGTGCCAGCAACCCTGGCAGCTTAATCTATGGCTACACCTTC CASNPGSLIYGYTF
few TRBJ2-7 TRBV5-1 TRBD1 TGCGCCAGCAGCCCCCGAGGGGGCGGTTACGAGCAGTACTTC CASSPRGGGYEQYF